The rows below give T cell receptor beta chains drawn from one sample of a study of vaccination and CD4 T cells after COVID-19. TCRdb processed the PCR reads anew with MiXCR; each CDR3 protein has one entry. The sample shows roughly 8,200 distinct CDR3 sequences, roughly 46% of them seen only once. Their antigens are not known. Sequenced input: CD4+ T cells from blood, cultured in vitro. Receptors originate from a human donor who had recovered from COVID-19. CDR3s include the opening cysteine and the closing phenylalanine or tryptophan. D genes are given only for firm matches.

TRBV20-1,13,NA,CSASGWEHNEQFF
TRBV7-9,14,TRBD1,CASSSRTGSSGAFF
TRBV11-3,14,NA,CASSARGHNGELFF
TRBV7-9,15,NA,CASSSTRRSGNTIYF
TRBV25-1,12,NA,CASSDTYNEQFF
TRBV12-3/TRBV12-4,15,NA,CASSARTPKTYEQYF
TRBV4-3,16,NA,CASSQDIVGAADTQYF
TRBV5-1,15,NA,CASSMYRPSQTEAFF
TRBV20-1,15,NA,CSARDNGKGNTEAFF
TRBV19,15,NA,CASYNRASLGQPQHF